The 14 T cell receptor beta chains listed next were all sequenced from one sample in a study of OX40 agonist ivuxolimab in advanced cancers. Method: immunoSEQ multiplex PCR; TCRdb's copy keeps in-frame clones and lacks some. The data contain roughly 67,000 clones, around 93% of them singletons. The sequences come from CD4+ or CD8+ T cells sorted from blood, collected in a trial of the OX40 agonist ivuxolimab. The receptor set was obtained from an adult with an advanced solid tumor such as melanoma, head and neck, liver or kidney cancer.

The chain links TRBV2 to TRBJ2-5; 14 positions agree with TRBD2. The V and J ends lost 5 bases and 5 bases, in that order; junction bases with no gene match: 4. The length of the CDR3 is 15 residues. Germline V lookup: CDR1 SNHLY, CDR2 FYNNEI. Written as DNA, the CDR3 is TGTGCCAGCAGTCGCTGGACTAGCGGGGGGGAGACCCAGTACTTC. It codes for CASSRWTSGGETQYF.

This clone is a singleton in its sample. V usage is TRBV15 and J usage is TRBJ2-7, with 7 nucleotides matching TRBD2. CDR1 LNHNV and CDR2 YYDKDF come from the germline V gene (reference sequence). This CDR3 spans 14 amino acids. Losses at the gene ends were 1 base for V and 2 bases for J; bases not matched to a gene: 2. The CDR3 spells CATSRGAGAYEQYF. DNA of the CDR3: TGTGCCACCAGCAGAGGGGCGGGGGCCTACGAGCAGTACTTC.

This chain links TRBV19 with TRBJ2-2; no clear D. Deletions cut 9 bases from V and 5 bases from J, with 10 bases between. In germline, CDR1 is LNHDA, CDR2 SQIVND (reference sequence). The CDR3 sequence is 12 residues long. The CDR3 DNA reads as TGTGCCAGCCACTCTGGGACCGGGGAGCTGTTTTTT. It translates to CASHSGTGELFF.

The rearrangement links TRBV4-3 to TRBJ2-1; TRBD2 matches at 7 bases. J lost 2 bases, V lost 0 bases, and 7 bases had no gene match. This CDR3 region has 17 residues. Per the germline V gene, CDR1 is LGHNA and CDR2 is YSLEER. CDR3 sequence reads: CASSQDGGGGAYNEQFF. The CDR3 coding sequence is TGCGCCAGCAGCCAAGATGGGGGGGGAGGGGCCTACAATGAGCAGTTCTTC.

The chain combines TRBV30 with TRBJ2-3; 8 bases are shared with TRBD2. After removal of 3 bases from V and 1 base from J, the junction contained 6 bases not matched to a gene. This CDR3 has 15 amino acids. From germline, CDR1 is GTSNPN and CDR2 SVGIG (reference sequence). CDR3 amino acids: CAWSSGSSGTDTQYF. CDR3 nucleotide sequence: TGTGCCTGGAGCAGCGGGAGTAGTGGCACAGATACGCAGTATTTT.

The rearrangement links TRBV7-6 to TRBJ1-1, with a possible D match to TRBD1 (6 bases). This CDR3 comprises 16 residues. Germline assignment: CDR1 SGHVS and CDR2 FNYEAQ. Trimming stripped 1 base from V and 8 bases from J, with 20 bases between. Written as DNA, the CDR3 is TGTGCCAGCAGCTTAGGGGTCCCGCAGGGGATGACCGAAGCTTTCTTT. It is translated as CASSLGVPQGMTEAFF.

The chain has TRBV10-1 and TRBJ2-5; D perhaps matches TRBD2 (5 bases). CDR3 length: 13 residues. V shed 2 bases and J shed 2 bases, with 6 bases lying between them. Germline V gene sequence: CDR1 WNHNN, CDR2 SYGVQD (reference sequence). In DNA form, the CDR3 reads TGCGCCAGCAGTGAGACGGGACAAGAGACCCAGTACTTC. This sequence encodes CASSETGQETQYF.

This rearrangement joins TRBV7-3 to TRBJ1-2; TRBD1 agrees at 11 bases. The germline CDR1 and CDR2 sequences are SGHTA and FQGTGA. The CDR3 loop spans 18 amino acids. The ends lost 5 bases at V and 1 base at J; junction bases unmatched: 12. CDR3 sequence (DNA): TGTGCCAGCAGCCGTCTCCCGGGACAGGGGGTGAATAACTATGGCTACACCTTC. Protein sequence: CASSRLPGQGVNNYGYTF. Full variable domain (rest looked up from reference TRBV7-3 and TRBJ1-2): GAGVSQTPSNKVTEKGKYVELRCDPISGHTALYWYRQSLGQGPEFLIYFQGTGAADDSGLPNDRFFAVRPEGSVSTLKIQRTERGDSAVYLCASSRLPGQGVNNYGYTFGSGTRLTVV.

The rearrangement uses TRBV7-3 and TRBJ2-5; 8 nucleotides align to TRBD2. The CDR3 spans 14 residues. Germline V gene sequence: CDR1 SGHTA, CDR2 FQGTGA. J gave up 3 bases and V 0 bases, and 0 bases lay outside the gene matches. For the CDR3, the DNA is TGTGCCAGCAGCTTAACTAGCGGGAAAGAGACCCAGTACTTC. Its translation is CASSLTSGKETQYF.

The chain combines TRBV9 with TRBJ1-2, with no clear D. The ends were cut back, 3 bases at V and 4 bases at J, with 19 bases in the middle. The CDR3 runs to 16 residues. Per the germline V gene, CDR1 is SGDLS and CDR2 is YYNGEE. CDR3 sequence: CASSGLIEGRTYGYTF. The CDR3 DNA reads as TGTGCCAGCAGCGGCCTAATCGAAGGGCGCACCTATGGCTACACCTTC.

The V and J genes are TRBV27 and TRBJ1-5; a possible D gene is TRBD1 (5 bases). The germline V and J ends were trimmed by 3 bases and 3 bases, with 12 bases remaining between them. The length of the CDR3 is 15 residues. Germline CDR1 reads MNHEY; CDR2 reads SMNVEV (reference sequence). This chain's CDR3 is CASSLVGRDNQPQHF. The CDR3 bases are TGTGCCAGCAGTTTGGTCGGCAGGGACAATCAGCCCCAGCATTTT.

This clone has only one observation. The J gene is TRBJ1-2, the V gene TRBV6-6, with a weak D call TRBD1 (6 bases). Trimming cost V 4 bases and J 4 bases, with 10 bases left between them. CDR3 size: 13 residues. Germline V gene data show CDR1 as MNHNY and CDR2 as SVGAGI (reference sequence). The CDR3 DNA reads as TGTGCCAGCAGTTCCGGACAGATCTATGGCTACACCTTC. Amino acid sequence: CASSSGQIYGYTF.

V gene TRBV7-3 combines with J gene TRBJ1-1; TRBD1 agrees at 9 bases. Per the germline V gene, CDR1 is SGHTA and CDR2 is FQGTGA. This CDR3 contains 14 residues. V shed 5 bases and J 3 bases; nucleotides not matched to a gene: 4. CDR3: CASSRDREDTEAFF. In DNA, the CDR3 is TGTGCCAGCAGCCGGGACAGGGAGGACACTGAAGCTTTCTTT.

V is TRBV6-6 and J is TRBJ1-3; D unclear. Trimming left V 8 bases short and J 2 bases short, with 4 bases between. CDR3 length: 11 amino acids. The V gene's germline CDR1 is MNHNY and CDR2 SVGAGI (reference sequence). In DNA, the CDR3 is TGTGCCAGCCTCACTGGAAACACCATATATTTT. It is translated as CASLTGNTIYF.